What follows is one T cell receptor (delta chain) and its context. Its antigen is unknown. This sample is drawn from a study of gammadelta T cells in human blood. TCRdb re-called clones from the RT-PCR reads via CATT. Found here are over 350 delta-chain clones, roughly a sixth of them singletons; the top ten hold just under 60%. Study-wide findings and caveats: Microbial exposure reportedly appeared to drive polyclonal expansion of innate gamma-delta T cells right after birth.

The CDR3 is made up of 20 amino acids. CDR1 is GEAIGNYY and CDR2 is EKD in the germline V gene. With V trimmed by 0 bases and J by 1 base, 13 bases remained unmatched. The source material was non-Vgamma9Vdelta2 gamma-delta T cells from adult blood. The sequence came from a human donor. V and J are TRDV2 and TRDJ1, with TRDD3 matching 13 bases. No J segment appears in TCRdb, so it was assigned here by matching the sequence to germline. The CDR3 is CACDTVSPTGGYEGTDKLIF. CDR3 in DNA: TGTGCCTGTGACACCGTTTCCCCGACTGGGGGATACGAGGGCACCGATAAACTCATCTTT.